These 17 T cell receptor beta chains originate from one sample sequenced in a study of blood T cell repertoires in COVID-19. Profiling relied on immunoSEQ multiplex PCR, and the TCRdb table lists in-frame clones only, not all of them. The sample holds approximately 250,000 clones, around 93% seen once. Sequenced input: PBMCs or T cells enriched from blood (not recorded which). These receptors were obtained from a man between 35 and 55 years old who had been exposed to COVID-19.

This clone appeared a single time. The genes are TRBV28 and TRBJ1-3; 7 bases line up with TRBD1. Germline trimming cut 5 bases from V and 2 bases from J; bases unmatched to any gene: 3. Germline V gene lookup returns CDR1 MDHEN and CDR2 SYDVKM. The length of the CDR3 is 14 residues. CDR3 protein: CASSPGTAGNTIYF. CDR3 DNA sequence: TGTGCCAGCAGTCCTGGGACAGCTGGAAACACCATATATTTT. Based on the CDR3 plus reference TRBV28 and TRBJ1-3, the full variable domain is DVKVTQSSRYLVKRTGEKVFLECVQDMDHENMFWYRQDPGLGLRLIYFSYDVKMKEKGDIPEGYSVSREKKERFSLILESASTNQTSMYLCASSPGTAGNTIYFGEGSWLTVV.

This clone was observed a single time. The J gene is TRBJ1-4, the V gene TRBV30, with 8 bases aligning to TRBD1. V dropped 5 bases and J dropped 4; count of bases not matched to a gene: 9. This CDR3 has 15 residues. The germline gives CDR1 GTSNPN, CDR2 SVGIG (reference sequence). CDR3 in amino acids: CAWVQQGDYNEKLFF. CDR3 nucleotides: TGTGCCTGGGTTCAACAGGGGGACTATAATGAAAAACTGTTTTTT.

The chain is built from TRBV11-2 and TRBJ1-1; 9 positions agree with TRBD1. The CDR3 is 15 residues long. CDR1 and CDR2 (germline): SGHAT, FQNNGV. After removal of 0 bases from V and 4 bases from J, the junction contained 3 bases not matched to a gene. The CDR3 reads CASSLERQGGTEAFF. The CDR3 region has the DNA TGTGCCAGCAGCTTAGAGAGACAGGGGGGCACTGAAGCTTTCTTT.

This chain joins TRBV4-1 and TRBJ2-1; 8 nucleotides match TRBD1. The junction had 26 bases not matched to a gene; V was cut back by 4 bases and J by 6 bases. The CDR3 extends over 21 amino acids. The germline CDR1 and CDR2 sequences are MGHRA and YSYEKL. The CDR3: CASSPFLRTGKTANPPNEQFF. As DNA, the CDR3 is TGCGCCAGCAGCCCATTCCTTAGGACAGGGAAGACCGCGAATCCCCCCAATGAGCAGTTCTTC.

The chain uses TRBV3-1 (or the pseudogene TRBV3-2) and TRBJ2-1; possible D gene TRBD1, 6 bases. Trimming shortened V by 2 bases and J by 1 base, and 9 bases separated the two germline ends. Germline V CDR1 and CDR2: LGHDT, YNNKEL (reference sequence). The CDR3 is 15 residues long. CDR3 DNA: TGTGCCAGCAGCCAACGCAGGGGTTCCTACAATGAGCAGTTCTTC. Its translation is CASSQRRGSYNEQFF.

The chain links TRBV12-3 or TRBV12-4 to TRBJ2-2; D gene unclear. CDR3 size: 12 residues. The V end lost 5 bases, the J end lost 9 bases, and 10 bases lay between the germline ends. The CDR3, as DNA: TGTGCCAGCAGTGCAGACTCCTGGGAGCTGTTTTTT. Residues: CASSADSWELFF.

This clone has more than one count but fewer than ten. The chain's CDR3 is CASGLFRSGDYNEQFF. CDR3 coding DNA: TGTGCTAGTGGTTTGTTTCGCAGCGGAGACTACAATGAGCAGTTCTTC. This chain uses TRBV12-5 with TRBJ2-1; TRBD2 might be the D (5 bases). V was shortened by 2 bases and J by 3 bases, with 14 bases between the two germline ends. This CDR3 has 16 residues. Germline CDR1 is LGHNT and CDR2 is FRNRAP.

The chain uses TRBV12-5 and TRBJ1-1; D is unresolved. The CDR3 consists of 15 residues. Germline V gene sequence: CDR1 LGHNT, CDR2 FRNRAP. Trimming removed 5 bases at V and 6 bases at J, with 19 bases between. CDR3 bases: TGTGCTAGTGGTCCCCCCCCGGCGGGGTGGGCTGAAGCTTTCTTT. Translation gives CASGPPPAGWAEAFF.

The V and J genes are TRBV11-2 and TRBJ2-1; 11 bases agree with TRBD2. With V trimmed by 6 bases and J by 9 bases, 10 bases remained unmatched. The CDR3 length is 15 residues. The germline CDR1 and CDR2 sequences are SGHAT and FQNNGV. CDR3 amino acids: CASRVAGGLTGEQFF. The CDR3 nucleotides are TGTGCCAGCAGGGTAGCGGGAGGGCTTACAGGTGAGCAGTTCTTC.

This clone was detected only once. The V and J genes are TRBV19 and TRBJ2-4; 10 positions agree with TRBD1. This CDR3 spans 15 amino acids. Germline CDR1 LNHDA, CDR2 SQIVND (reference sequence). V gave up 3 bases and J gave up 8 bases; unmatched junction bases: 7. CDR3 nucleotides: TGTGCCAGTAGTATTCGGGACAGGGGAGGTGACATTCAGTACTTC. Translation gives CASSIRDRGGDIQYF.

The chain's CDR3 is CAWTFGLAGDEQYF. CDR3 sequence (DNA): TGTGCCTGGACTTTCGGACTAGCGGGAGACGAGCAGTACTTC. The chain links TRBV30 to TRBJ2-7; 13 bases line up with TRBD2. The germline gives CDR1 GTSNPN, CDR2 SVGIG (reference sequence). Losses at the gene ends were 4 bases for V and 5 bases for J; bases not matched to a gene: 5. The CDR3 has 14 amino acids.

V usage is TRBV19 and J usage is TRBJ2-1; D might be TRBD1 (7 bases). CDR1 is LNHDA, CDR2 SQIVND, per germline (reference sequence). CDR3 size: 14 residues. The ends were cut back, 7 bases at V and 1 base at J, with 11 bases in the middle. DNA for the CDR3: TGTGCCAGTACCGCGGGACAGTCCTACAATGAGCAGTTCTTC. Protein product: CASTAGQSYNEQFF.

This chain connects TRBV27 to TRBJ2-2; 7 bases match TRBD2. Germline V gives CDR1 MNHEY, CDR2 SMNVEV (reference sequence). The CDR3 loop spans 13 amino acids. The chain's CDR3 is CATSGKPTGELFF. CDR3 bases: TGTGCTACCAGCGGGAAGCCCACCGGGGAGCTGTTTTTT.

J is TRBJ2-7 and V is TRBV6-1; D not resolved. Trimming stripped 3 bases from V and 5 bases from J, with 8 bases between. The CDR3 covers 12 residues. Germline CDR1 reads MNHNS; CDR2 reads SASEGT. CDR3: CASSDVPHEQYF. DNA for the CDR3: TGTGCCAGCAGTGACGTTCCCCACGAGCAGTACTTC.

A single count supports this clone. The rearrangement joins TRBV24-1 to TRBJ2-7; 7 nucleotides agree with TRBD1. Germline loops: CDR1 KGHDR, CDR2 SFDVKD. The length of the CDR3 is 13 residues. V lost 8 bases and J lost 6; bases outside the gene matches: 9. CDR3 DNA: TGTGCCACCAAAGGGACAGCACGCCTCGAGCAGTACTTC. Its protein is CATKGTARLEQYF.

This chain uses TRBV9 with TRBJ1-5; 7 bases are a match to TRBD1. The CDR3 totals 13 residues. J lost 3 bases, V lost 7 bases, and 4 bases had no gene match. Per germline, CDR1 SGDLS and CDR2 YYNGEE. The CDR3 DNA reads as TGTGCCAGCCAGGGACAGCCCAATCAGCCCCAGCATTTT. It is translated as CASQGQPNQPQHF.

V is TRBV21-1 and J is TRBJ2-7; the D call of TRBD2 is as the table states it, not checked on the DNA. TRBV21-1 corresponds to a pseudogene. This CDR3 comprises 13 residues. CDR3 DNA: TGTGCCAGCAGCAATGCGGGATCCTACGAGCAGTACTTC. This translates into CASSNAGSYEQYF.